This T cell receptor beta chain was captured in a study of T cells in Graves' hyperthyroidism and ophthalmopathy. Study-wide points: It was a median about 6.5 months before onset that the model predicted ophthalmopathy.

V dropped 3 bases and J dropped 0 bases, with 12 bases sitting between them. Germline V CDR1 and CDR2: ENHRY, SYGVKD. This CDR3 is 16 amino acids long. Clinical Activity Scores of at least 3, NOSPECS grades of at least 4 and durations under 3 months characterized ophthalmopathy patients. TCR beta CDR3 regions were amplified from RNA. The HTBI primer set was used in a first-round RT-PCR of the TCR CDR3. MiXCR, run by TCRdb on the multiplex PCR reads, gives a single entry per CDR3 protein. The table lists approximately 600,000 distinct CDR3 sequences, 12% to 15% of them singletons, with roughly 6.9% in the top ten. This clonotype has ten or more counts. Its antigen is unidentified.

The TCR sequence derives from a woman aged 18 to 35 with Graves' ophthalmopathy. The chain employs TRBV10-3 and TRBJ1-3; D remains unclear. Sequencing was done on a sample of blood. The CDR3 region is CAISEWAGGSGNTIYF. The CDR3, as DNA: TGTGCCATCAGTGAATGGGCGGGAGGCTCTGGAAACACCATATATTTT.